Below, 18 T cell receptor beta chains from the same sample are listed, as sequenced in a study of CD8 T cells in ankylosing spondylitis (dated 2017 in TCRdb). Library method: 5' RACE. Sequencing used an Illumina HiSeq 2500. Through fastp at Q25 and MiXCR, TCRdb rebuilt clones from the public reads, retaining in-frame beta chains. Rows with one shared CDR3 protein collapse into an entry with the most common genes and DNA. For this sample the table gives 700,000 to 1,000,000 distinct CDR3 sequences, of which about 12% were detected only once. 0.51% of the sample is in the top ten clones. Overall results and qualifications from the work: A TCR beta motif of several highly homologous amino acid variants appeared characteristic of blood from ankylosing spondylitis patients.

No antigen has been assigned to these receptors. The sequencing sample was made of blood, either unsorted or a sorted T cell fraction (not recorded which). The source of these receptors is a male donor with ankylosing spondylitis.

Here the CDR3 DNA reads TGTGCCAGCAGCAACTTCCGGGACGGCTCCTACGAGCAGTACTTC. This translates into CASSNFRDGSYEQYF. This rearrangement joins TRBV5-4 to TRBJ2-7, with D possibly being TRBD1 or TRBD2 (5 bases each). The CDR3 spans 15 residues. Germline V lookup: CDR1 SGHNT, CDR2 YYREEE (reference sequence). The V gene lost 4 bases and the J gene lost 0 bases, with 14 bases spanning the gap.

The chain links TRBV7-2 to TRBJ2-7; 7 bases align to TRBD2. CDR1 and CDR2 from the germline V gene are SGHTA and FQGNSA. J gave up 5 bases and V 4 bases, and 8 bases lay outside the gene matches. The CDR3 totals 14 residues. The CDR3 bases are TGTGCCAGCAGCTCCTGGACTAGTGCCGACGAGCAGTACTTC. Translating gives CASSSWTSADEQYF.

The V and J genes are TRBV27 and TRBJ2-5, with 9 bases matching TRBD2. Per the germline V gene, CDR1 is MNHEY and CDR2 is SMNVEV (reference sequence). The CDR3 extends over 15 amino acids. V lost 5 bases, J lost 5 bases, and 9 bases stayed unmatched. Here the CDR3 reads CASSHVVAGVETQYF. As DNA, the CDR3 is TGTGCCAGCAGTCACGTGGTAGCGGGAGTGGAGACCCAGTACTTC.

This clonotype has a count of ten or more. The chain combines TRBV29-1 with TRBJ2-1; 10 bases agree with TRBD1. Germline CDR1 SQVTM, CDR2 ANQGSEA. Unmatched junction bases numbered 10, after V lost 7 bases and J lost 7 bases. The CDR3 runs 14 residues. CDR3 DNA sequence: TGCAGCGGAGAACAGGGACAGGGGAGGAATGAGCAGTTCTTC. It translates to CSGEQGQGRNEQFF.

This clonotype has at least ten counts. This rearrangement joins TRBV20-1 to TRBJ2-7, with D perhaps TRBD2 (6 bases). The CDR3 loop spans 12 amino acids. Germline V gene data show CDR1 as DFQATT and CDR2 as SNEGSKA (reference sequence). V was pared by 7 bases and J by 0 bases, with 10 bases between. In DNA form, the CDR3 reads TGCAGTGTAGGGAGGCTCTCCTACGAGCAGTACTTC. It is translated as CSVGRLSYEQYF.

The sample holds a few counts of this clonotype. The chain is built from TRBV28 and TRBJ1-2; 7 bases match TRBD1. Germline V gene sequence: CDR1 MDHEN, CDR2 SYDVKM. V lost 3 bases, J lost 2 bases, and 6 bases stayed unmatched. The CDR3 has 15 amino acids. For the CDR3, the DNA is TGTGCCAGCAGTTTCCCGGGACAGTTCAACTATGGCTACACCTTC. Residues: CASSFPGQFNYGYTF.

This clonotype appeared a few times. The genes are TRBV18 and TRBJ1-1; 12 bases are a match to TRBD1. This CDR3 is built from 15 residues. Germline V lookup: CDR1 KGHSH, CDR2 LQKENI. Trimming at V came to 5 bases and at J to 1 base, leaving 2 bases not matched to a gene. CDR3: CASSKGQGANTEAFF. CDR3 in DNA: TGTGCCAGCTCAAAGGGACAGGGGGCGAACACTGAAGCTTTCTTT.

This sequence joins TRBV29-1 and TRBJ2-3, with a possible D match to TRBD2 (7 bases). CDR1 and CDR2 (germline): SQVTM, ANQGSEA. This CDR3 has 15 residues. V shed 1 base and J shed 1 base, with 12 bases lying between them. The CDR3 nucleotides read TGCAGCGTTGAAGGGTGGCGGGGGCGCACAGATACGCAGTATTTT. It yields the protein CSVEGWRGRTDTQYF.

This clonotype was observed a handful of times. The V call is TRBV10-3, the J call TRBJ1-5; D is undetermined. The CDR3 is 12 residues long. In germline, CDR1 is ENHRY, CDR2 SYGVKD. V was trimmed by 3 bases and J by 5 bases, leaving 5 bases between them. Here the CDR3 reads CAISERDQPQHF. DNA for the CDR3: TGTGCCATCAGTGAAAGGGATCAGCCCCAGCATTTT.

This clonotype has at least ten counts. J is TRBJ2-7 and V is TRBV20-1; TRBD2 is a possible D gene (6 bases). Germline V gene data show CDR1 as DFQATT and CDR2 as SNEGSKA (reference sequence). The CDR3 runs 14 residues. V lost 1 base, J lost 0 bases, and 10 bases lay in between. DNA for the CDR3: TGCAGTGCTAGAGTGGCCGGGAGCTCCTACGAGCAGTACTTC. Translated: CSARVAGSSYEQYF.

This clonotype was detected ten times or more. V and J are TRBV6-2 or TRBV6-3 and TRBJ1-1; possible D gene TRBD1, 5 bases. The CDR3 contains 16 residues. Germline CDR1 and CDR2: MNHEY and SVGEGT. Trimming pared 4 bases from V and 0 bases from J, leaving 15 bases between. This CDR3 is CASSFYLGGVNTEAFF. CDR3 nucleotide sequence: TGTGCCAGCAGTTTCTACTTAGGAGGGGTGAACACTGAAGCTTTCTTT.

This chain connects TRBV4-2 to TRBJ1-2, with D unresolved. Between the trimmed V and J ends, which lost 0 bases and 3 bases, there was a span of 23 bases. Germline lookup yields CDR1 LGHNA and CDR2 YNFKEQ. The CDR3 length is 19 residues. This CDR3 is CASSQDPFPGMVSYYGYTF. The CDR3 bases are TGTGCCAGCAGCCAAGATCCCTTCCCGGGGATGGTGAGCTACTATGGCTACACCTTC.

This clonotype was found a few times. J is TRBJ2-3 and V is TRBV20-1; D remains unclear. Germline values: CDR1 DFQATT, CDR2 SNEGSKA (reference sequence). The CDR3 covers 15 residues. V lost 4 bases to trimming and J lost 1 base, with 15 bases between them. The CDR3 coding sequence is TGCAGTGCTAAAACAATAGGTCAGGGCACAGATACGCAGTATTTT. It yields the protein CSAKTIGQGTDTQYF.

This clonotype has a handful of counts. V usage is TRBV7-2 and J usage is TRBJ2-1, with 7 positions matching TRBD2. The CDR3 loop spans 14 amino acids. Germline CDR1 reads SGHTA; CDR2 reads FQGNSA. With V trimmed by 6 bases and J by 8 bases, 10 bases remained unmatched. This CDR3 reads CASRKLGLADEQFF. The CDR3 DNA follows: TGTGCCAGCAGGAAACTGGGGCTAGCGGATGAGCAGTTCTTC. Using reference TRBV7-2 and TRBJ2-1 for the parts outside the CDR3, the full variable domain is GAGVSQSPSNKVTEKGKDVELRCDPISGHTALYWYRQSLGQGLEFLIYFQGNSAPDKSGLPSDRFSAERTGGSVSTLTIQRTQQEDSAVYLCASRKLGLADEQFFGPGTRLTVL.

Comments on this clonotype: The CDR3 does not close with the conserved phenylalanine or tryptophan, likely indicating a read error. This chain links TRBV20-1 with TRBJ2-3; D is unclear. V gave up 3 bases and J gave up 2 bases, with 12 bases separating them. The length of the CDR3 is 14 residues. The germline gives CDR1 DFQATT, CDR2 SNEGSKA (reference sequence). The CDR3 protein is CSASPLIFTDTQYL. In DNA form, the CDR3 reads TGCAGTGCTAGCCCCTTGATCTTCACAGATACGCAGTATCTT.

This clonotype was found many times. The J gene is TRBJ2-1, the V gene TRBV18, with a tentative D call TRBD1 (5 bases). The germline CDR1 and CDR2 sequences are KGHSH and LQKENI. This CDR3 is built from 13 residues. V shed 1 base and J shed 4 bases, with 5 bases lying between them. CDR3 sequence reads: CASSPQGYNEQFF. CDR3 nucleotide sequence: TGTGCCAGCTCACCACAGGGGTACAATGAGCAGTTCTTC.

This clonotype has more than one count but fewer than ten. This chain uses TRBV5-5 with TRBJ2-1; no firm D call. The CDR3 is made up of 14 amino acids. Germline assignment: CDR1 SGHKS and CDR2 YYEKEE (reference sequence). The V and J ends lost 2 bases and 5 bases respectively, with 11 bases between them. This CDR3 reads CASSFMTSNNEQFF. The DNA of the CDR3 is TGTGCCAGCAGCTTTATGACGTCAAACAATGAGCAGTTCTTC.

This clonotype has a handful of counts. This rearrangement joins TRBV5-1 to TRBJ2-5, with TRBD2 matching 9 bases. Trimming removed 0 bases from V and 2 bases from J; junction bases left unmatched: 8. CDR1 SGHRS and CDR2 YFSETQ come from the germline V gene. CDR3 length equals 17 residues. The CDR3 DNA reads TGCGCCAGCAGCTTGGCCCTAGCGGGGAGACTACAAGAGACCCAGTACTTC. It codes for CASSLALAGRLQETQYF.